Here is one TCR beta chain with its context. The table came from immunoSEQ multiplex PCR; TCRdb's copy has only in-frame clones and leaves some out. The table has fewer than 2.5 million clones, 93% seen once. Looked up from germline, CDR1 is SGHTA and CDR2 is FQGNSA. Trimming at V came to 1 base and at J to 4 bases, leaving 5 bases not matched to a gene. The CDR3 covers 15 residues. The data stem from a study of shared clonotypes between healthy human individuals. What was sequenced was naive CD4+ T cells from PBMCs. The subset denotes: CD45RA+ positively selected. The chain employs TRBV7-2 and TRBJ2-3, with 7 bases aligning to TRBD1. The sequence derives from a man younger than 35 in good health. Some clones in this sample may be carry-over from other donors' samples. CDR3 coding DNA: TGTGCCAGCAGCTTAGAGCACAGGGGTGCAGATACGCAGTATTTT. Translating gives CASSLEHRGADTQYF. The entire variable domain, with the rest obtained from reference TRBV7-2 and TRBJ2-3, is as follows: GAGVSQSPSNKVTEKGKDVELRCDPISGHTALYWYRQSLGQGLEFLIYFQGNSAPDKSGLPSDRFSAERTGGSVSTLTIQRTQQEDSAVYLCASSLEHRGADTQYFGPGTRLTVL.